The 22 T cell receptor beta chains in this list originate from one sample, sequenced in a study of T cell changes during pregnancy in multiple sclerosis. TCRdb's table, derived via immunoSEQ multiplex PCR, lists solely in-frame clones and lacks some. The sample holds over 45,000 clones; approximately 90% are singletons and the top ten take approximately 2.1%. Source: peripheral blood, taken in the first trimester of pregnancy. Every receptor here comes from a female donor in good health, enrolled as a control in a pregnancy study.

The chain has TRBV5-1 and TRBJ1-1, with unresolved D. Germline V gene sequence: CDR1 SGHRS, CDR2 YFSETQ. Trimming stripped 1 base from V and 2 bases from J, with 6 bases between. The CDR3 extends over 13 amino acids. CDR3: CASSLLINTEAFF. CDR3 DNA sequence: TGCGCCAGCAGCTTGTTAATAAACACTGAAGCTTTCTTT.

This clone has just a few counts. CDR3 coding DNA: TGCAGCGTGACGACATCTGGTTTCGGCACAGATACGCAGTATTTT. Translated, it gives CSVTTSGFGTDTQYF. V usage is TRBV29-1 and J usage is TRBJ2-3; no definite D call. The CDR3 covers 15 residues. The germline V and J ends were trimmed by 6 bases and 1 base, with 17 bases remaining between them. CDR1 and CDR2 (germline): SQVTM, ANQGSEA.

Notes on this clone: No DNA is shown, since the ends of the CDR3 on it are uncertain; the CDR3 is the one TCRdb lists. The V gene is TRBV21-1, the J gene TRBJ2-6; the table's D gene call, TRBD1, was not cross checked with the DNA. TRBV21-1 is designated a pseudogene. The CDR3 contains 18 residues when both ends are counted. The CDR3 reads CASSTFGTGISGANVLTF.

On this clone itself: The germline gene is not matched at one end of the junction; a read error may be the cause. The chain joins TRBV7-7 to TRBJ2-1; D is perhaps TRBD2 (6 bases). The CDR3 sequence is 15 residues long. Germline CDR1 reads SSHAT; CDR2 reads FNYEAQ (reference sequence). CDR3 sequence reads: CASSLALGTHNEQFF. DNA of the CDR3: TGTGCTAGCAGCTTAGCGCTAGGGACTCACAATGAGCAGTTCTTC.

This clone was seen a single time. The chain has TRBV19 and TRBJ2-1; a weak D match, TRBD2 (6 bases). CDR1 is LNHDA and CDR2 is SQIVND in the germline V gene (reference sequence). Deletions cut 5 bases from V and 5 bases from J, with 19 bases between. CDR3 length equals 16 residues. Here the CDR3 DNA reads TGTGCCAGTAGTTTCGGGCCGGGAGTTGGGCACAATGAGCAGTTCTTC. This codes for CASSFGPGVGHNEQFF.

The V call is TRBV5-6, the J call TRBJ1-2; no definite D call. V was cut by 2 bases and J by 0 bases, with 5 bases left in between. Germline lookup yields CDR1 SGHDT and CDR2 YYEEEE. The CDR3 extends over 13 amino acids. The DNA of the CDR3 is TGTGCCAGCAGCTTAACAGCTAACTATGGCTACACCTTC. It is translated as CASSLTANYGYTF.

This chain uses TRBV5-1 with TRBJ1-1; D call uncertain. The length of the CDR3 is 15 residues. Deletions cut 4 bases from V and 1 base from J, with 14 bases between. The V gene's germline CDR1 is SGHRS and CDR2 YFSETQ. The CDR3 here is CASSHPGGGNTEAFF. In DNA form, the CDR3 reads TGCGCCAGCAGCCACCCGGGAGGTGGGAACACTGAAGCTTTCTTT.

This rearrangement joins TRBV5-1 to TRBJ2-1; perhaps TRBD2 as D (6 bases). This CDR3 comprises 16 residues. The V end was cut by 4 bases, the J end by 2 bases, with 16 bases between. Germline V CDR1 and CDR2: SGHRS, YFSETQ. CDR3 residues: CASSLTPGGTYNEQFF. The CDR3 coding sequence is TGCGCCAGCAGCCTGACTCCCGGGGGAACCTACAATGAGCAGTTCTTC.

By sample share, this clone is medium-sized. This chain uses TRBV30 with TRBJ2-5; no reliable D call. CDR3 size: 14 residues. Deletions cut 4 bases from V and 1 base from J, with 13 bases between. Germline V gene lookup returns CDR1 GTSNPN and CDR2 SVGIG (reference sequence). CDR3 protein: CAWTPQEIQETQYF. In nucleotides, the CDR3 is TGTGCCTGGACCCCTCAAGAGATCCAAGAGACCCAGTACTTC.

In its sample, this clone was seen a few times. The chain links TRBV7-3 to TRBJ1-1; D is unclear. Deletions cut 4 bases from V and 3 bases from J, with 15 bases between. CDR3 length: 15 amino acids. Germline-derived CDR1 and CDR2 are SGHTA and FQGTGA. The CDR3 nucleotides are TGTGCCAGCAGCTCCCTAATTAACGGGGACACTGAAGCTTTCTTT. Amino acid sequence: CASSSLINGDTEAFF.

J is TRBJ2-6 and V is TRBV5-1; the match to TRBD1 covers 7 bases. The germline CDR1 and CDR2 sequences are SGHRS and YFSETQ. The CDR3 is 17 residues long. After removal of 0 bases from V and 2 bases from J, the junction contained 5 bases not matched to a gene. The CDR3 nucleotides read TGCGCCAGCAGCTTGGGACAGGGAATAACTGGGGCCAACGTCCTGACTTTC. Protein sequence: CASSLGQGITGANVLTF.

Here the CDR3 DNA reads TGCGCCAGCAGCCAAGCCGGACTAGCGGGACTGAACATTCAGTACTTC. Its translation is CASSQAGLAGLNIQYF. J is TRBJ2-4 and V is TRBV4-1; 12 bases are shared with TRBD2. Germline loops: CDR1 MGHRA, CDR2 YSYEKL. V shed 1 base, J shed 7 bases, and the junction held 5 bases outside the gene matches. The CDR3 runs 16 residues.

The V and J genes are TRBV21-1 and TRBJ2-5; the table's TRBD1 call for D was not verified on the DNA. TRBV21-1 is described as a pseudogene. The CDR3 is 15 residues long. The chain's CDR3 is CASSKKGRARETQYF. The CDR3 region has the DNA TGTGCCAGCAGCAAAAAGGGCAGGGCACGGGAGACCCAGTACTTC.

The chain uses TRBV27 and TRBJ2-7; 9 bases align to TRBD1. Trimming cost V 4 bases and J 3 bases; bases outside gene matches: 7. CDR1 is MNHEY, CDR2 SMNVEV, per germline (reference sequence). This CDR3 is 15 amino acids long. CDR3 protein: CASSYQQGAFYEQYF. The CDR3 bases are TGTGCCAGCAGTTACCAACAGGGGGCTTTCTACGAGCAGTACTTC.

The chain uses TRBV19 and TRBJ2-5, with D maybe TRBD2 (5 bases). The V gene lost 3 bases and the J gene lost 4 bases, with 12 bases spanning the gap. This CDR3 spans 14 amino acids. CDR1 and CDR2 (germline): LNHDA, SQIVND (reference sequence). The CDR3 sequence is CASSIGLGIETQYF. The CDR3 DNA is TGTGCCAGTAGTATTGGACTCGGGATAGAGACCCAGTACTTC.

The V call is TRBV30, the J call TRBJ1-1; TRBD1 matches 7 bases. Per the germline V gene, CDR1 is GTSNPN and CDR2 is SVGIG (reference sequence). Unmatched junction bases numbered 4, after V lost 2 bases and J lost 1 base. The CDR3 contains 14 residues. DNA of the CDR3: TGTGCCTGGAGTAGGGGGCTCGGGAACACTGAAGCTTTCTTT. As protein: CAWSRGLGNTEAFF.

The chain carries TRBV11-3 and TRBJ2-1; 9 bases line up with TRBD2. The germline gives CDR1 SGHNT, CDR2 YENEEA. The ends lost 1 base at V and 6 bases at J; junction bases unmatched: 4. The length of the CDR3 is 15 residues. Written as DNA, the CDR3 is TGTGCCAGCAGCTTAGGTGGGACTAGCCTCAATGAGCAGTTCTTC. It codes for CASSLGGTSLNEQFF.

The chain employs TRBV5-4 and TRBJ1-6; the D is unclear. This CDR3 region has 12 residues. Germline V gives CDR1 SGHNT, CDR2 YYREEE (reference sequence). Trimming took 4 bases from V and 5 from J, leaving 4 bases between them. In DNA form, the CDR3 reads TGTGCCAGCAGCCTTGATAATTCACCCCTCCACTTT. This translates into CASSLDNSPLHF.

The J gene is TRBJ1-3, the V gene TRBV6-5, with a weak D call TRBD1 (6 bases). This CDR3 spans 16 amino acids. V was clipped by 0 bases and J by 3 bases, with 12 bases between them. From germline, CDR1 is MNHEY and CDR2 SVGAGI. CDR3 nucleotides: TGTGCCAGCAGTTACTCCTCAGGGGATGGTGGAAACACCATATATTTT. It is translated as CASSYSSGDGGNTIYF.

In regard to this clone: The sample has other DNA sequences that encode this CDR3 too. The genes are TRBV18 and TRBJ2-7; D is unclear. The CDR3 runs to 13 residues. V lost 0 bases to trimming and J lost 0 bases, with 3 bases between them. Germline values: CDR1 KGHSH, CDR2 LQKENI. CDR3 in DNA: TGTGCCAGCTCACCACCTCGCTCCTACGAGCAGTACTTC. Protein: CASSPPRSYEQYF.

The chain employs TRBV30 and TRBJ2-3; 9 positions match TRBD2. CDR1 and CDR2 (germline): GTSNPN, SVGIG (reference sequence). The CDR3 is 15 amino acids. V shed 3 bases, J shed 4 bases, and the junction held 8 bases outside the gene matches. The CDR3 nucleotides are TGTGCCTGGAGGGTCGGTAGCGGGAGATCAGATACGCAGTATTTT. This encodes CAWRVGSGRSDTQYF.

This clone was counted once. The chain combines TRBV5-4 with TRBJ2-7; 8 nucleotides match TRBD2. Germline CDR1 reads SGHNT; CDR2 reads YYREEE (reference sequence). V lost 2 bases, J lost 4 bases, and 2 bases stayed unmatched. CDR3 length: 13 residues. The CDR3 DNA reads TGTGCCAGCAGCTTCGGACTAGCTTACGAGCAGTACTTC. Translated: CASSFGLAYEQYF. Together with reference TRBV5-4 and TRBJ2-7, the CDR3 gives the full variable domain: ETGVTQSPTHLIKTRGQQVTLRCSSQSGHNTVSWYQQALGQGPQFIFQYYREEENGRGNFPPRFSGLQFPNYSSELNVNALELDDSALYLCASSFGLAYEQYFGPGTRLTVT.